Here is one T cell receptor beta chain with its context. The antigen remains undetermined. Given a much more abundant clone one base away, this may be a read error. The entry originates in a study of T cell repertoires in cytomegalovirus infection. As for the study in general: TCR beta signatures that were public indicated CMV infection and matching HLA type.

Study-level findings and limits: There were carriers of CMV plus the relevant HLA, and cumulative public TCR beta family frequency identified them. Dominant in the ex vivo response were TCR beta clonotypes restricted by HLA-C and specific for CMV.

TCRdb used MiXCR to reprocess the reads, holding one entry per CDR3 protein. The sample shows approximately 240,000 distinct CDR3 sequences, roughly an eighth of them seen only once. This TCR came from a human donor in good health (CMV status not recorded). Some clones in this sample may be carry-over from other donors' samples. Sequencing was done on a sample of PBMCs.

CDR3 coding DNA: TGTGCCAGCAGTTACTCGCCGGTTAGCCCCTACGAGCAGTACTTC. Its translation: CASSYSPVSPYEQYF. The chain couples TRBV6-2 or TRBV6-3 to TRBJ2-7; D gene uncertain. Germline V gene data show CDR1 as MNHEY and CDR2 as SVGEGT. The CDR3 has 15 amino acids. Between the trimmed V and J ends, which lost 0 bases and 2 bases, there was a span of 11 bases.